This T cell receptor beta chain is from a study of blood T cell repertoires in COVID-19 (TCRdb year 2020). Notes on the research overall: Collaborator samples came from the United States, Italy and Spain and covered acute and convalescent phases of COVID-19. The material from the prospective study consisted of cDNA or gDNA derived from T cells, B-cell-depleted T cells, or PBMCs. The dataset comprised deeply sampled blood TCRbeta repertoires from subjects exposed to, actively infected with, or recovered from COVID-19. The repertoires were released in a freely available public database meant as a resource for research on the immune response to SARS-CoV-2. The samples were drawn from two sources: the first 160 participants of the ongoing ImmuneRACE study, and 1,254 subjects contributed by 6 global collaborators. A de-identified subject ID, COVID-19 status, age in years and sex were almost always included in the sample metadata. Where available, HLA class I and class II types were taken from metadata supplied by the sample provider and were not determined by assay-based typing.

TCRbeta CDR3 regions were amplified from genomic DNA by means of the immunoSEQ Assay, a bias-controlled multiplex PCR. The original methods were these. Within the assay, amplification of reference gene primers was used to estimate how many nucleated cells each sample contained. To quantify the absolute abundance of each unique TCRbeta CDR3 rearrangement, sequence reads were collapsed and filtered. For each sample, productive Simpson clonality was calculated as the square root of Simpson's diversity index across productive rearrangements. TCRdb obtained this table from immuneACCESS and retained in-frame rearrangements with V and J assigned. These tables miss some clones; where compared with another copy, unresolved V genes account for less than half of the shortfall, and the remainder is unexplained. V and J calls and clone size are given by that table; D and trimming were obtained from the DNA. This sample is represented by approximately 480,000 clones; around 90% of them were singletons. Roughly 0.72% of the sample lies in the top ten.

The germline V gene encodes CDR1 SGHAT and CDR2 FQNNGV. V is reduced by 4 bases and J by 5 bases, leaving a spacing of 11 bases between them. From the cysteine up to the phenylalanine, the CDR3 has a length of 13 residues. Only the CDR3 region is kept as DNA, spanning 39 bases read in frame from base 1. Participants in the prospective study were aged roughly 18 to 100 years, lived in 24 United States geographic areas, and enrolled through a virtual design. To assign participants to cohorts, the prospective study relied on clinical history that participants themselves reported in a screening survey and a study questionnaire. Recovered participants in ImmuneRACE Cohort 3 were defined by two consecutive negative NP/OP PCR tests, clearance by a healthcare professional, or resolution of symptoms. Mobile phlebotomists in the prospective study collected whole blood, serum and a nasopharyngeal or oropharyngeal swab from every participant. Prospective study participants could optionally give additional blood draws and questionnaires over a roughly two-month period. Prospective study blood samples were shipped either frozen or at room temperature before DNA extraction.

A remark on this clone: Its antigen remains unidentified. Base quality data are lacking; no much larger clone is found one base away.

Study-wide findings and limitations: Clinical and demographic metadata were provided uncurated, with the amount varying by source and participant.

The clonotype comes from a woman in her late teens or twenties who had recovered from COVID-19. The V and J segments used are TRBV11-2 and TRBJ1-2, and perhaps TRBD1 as D gene, on 5 matching bases. The sample taken for sequencing was PBMCs or T cells enriched from blood (not recorded which). For the CDR3, the sequence is CASSSEKGYGYTF. The DNA sequence is as follows: TGTGCCAGCAGCTCCGAGAAGGGGTATGGCTACACCTTC.